Listed below are T cell receptor beta chains from one sample, sequenced in a study of blood T cell repertoires in COVID-19. Generated by immunoSEQ multiplex PCR, the TCRdb table keeps only in-frame clones and is missing some. The sample has 150,000 to 200,000 clones; 86% are singletons. The sequencing input was PBMCs or T cells enriched from blood (not recorded which). Receptor source: a woman aged 40 to 50 in a cohort exposed to, infected with or recovered from COVID-19 (not recorded which). Each CDR3 is given with its conserved first and last residue. A D gene is named only where the DNA matches it firmly. Expanded clones get a size class; other rows say once, few or many, or leave the size out.

J gene,D gene,clone size,V gene,CDR3 protein,CDR3 DNA
TRBJ1-4,.,.,TRBV20-1,CSASPWGRSNEKLFF,TGCAGTGCTAGTCCCTGGGGCAGGTCGAATGAAAAACTGTTTTTT
TRBJ1-2,.,.,TRBV28,CATSPGTYHGYTF,TGTGCCACCTCTCCGGGGACATATCATGGCTACACCTTC
TRBJ1-6,.,.,TRBV6-2/TRBV6-3,CASSYGGAGSPLHF,TGTGCCAGCAGTTACGGCGGCGCCGGATCACCCCTCCACTTT
TRBJ1-1,.,.,TRBV5-1,CASSLRGMNTEAFF,TGCGCCAGCAGCTTGAGGGGGATGAACACTGAAGCTTTCTTT
TRBJ2-7,.,.,TRBV10-3,CAISVTDQGRPNEQYF,TGTGCCATCAGTGTTACCGACCAGGGGCGACCGAACGAGCAGTACTTC
TRBJ2-7,TRBD2,.,TRBV27,CASSLAGAAEQYF,TGTGCCAGCAGTTTAGCGGGAGCGGCCGAGCAGTACTTC
TRBJ1-2,.,once,TRBV2,CASSERRRSTNYGYTF,TGTGCCAGCAGTGAAAGGAGACGTTCGACTAACTATGGCTACACCTTC
TRBJ2-1,TRBD2,.,TRBV2,CASSESGRGRGDEQFF,TGTGCCAGCAGTGAAAGCGGGAGGGGCCGGGGGGATGAGCAGTTCTTC
TRBJ2-7,TRBD2,once,TRBV5-6,CASSMPGLAGYEQYF,TGTGCCAGCAGCATGCCGGGACTAGCGGGTTACGAGCAGTACTTC
TRBJ1-3,.,.,TRBV4-3,CASSPGNTIYF,TGCGCCAGCAGCCCAGGAAACACCATATATTTT
TRBJ1-5,.,.,TRBV28,CASSFGQVNQPQHF,TGTGCCAGCAGTTTTGGGCAGGTCAATCAGCCCCAGCATTTT
TRBJ2-5,.,.,TRBV3-1/TRBV3-2,CASSQGTGGLGETQYF,TGTGCCAGCAGCCAAGGGACGGGGGGCTTAGGGGAGACCCAGTACTTC
TRBJ1-6,.,many,TRBV18,CASSRQVTASPLHF,TGTGCCAGCTCACGGCAGGTAACGGCTTCACCCCTCCACTTT
TRBJ2-5,TRBD1,.,TRBV5-1,CASSNPQGAQETQYF,TGCGCCAGCAGCAACCCTCAGGGGGCCCAAGAGACCCAGTACTTC